The T cell receptor (beta chain) described here comes from a study of T cells after yellow fever vaccination. This clonotype turned up a few times. TCRdb re-analysed the 5' RACE reads in MiXCR, keeping a single row per CDR3 protein. The repertoire holds 200,000 to 300,000 distinct CDR3 sequences, 3.6% seen once, with 15% to 20% in the top ten. The CDR3 length is 15 residues. The V and J ends lost 8 bases and 6 bases, in that order; junction bases with no gene match: 9. Germline values: CDR1 MNHNY, CDR2 SVGAGI (reference sequence). Sequences were derived from PBMCs, sampled 15 days after the yellow fever booster vaccination. This clonotype was obtained from a young man who received the YFV17D yellow fever vaccine. The rearrangement joins TRBV6-6 to TRBJ1-5; TRBD1 matches at 11 bases. The CDR3 protein is CASAPDRGRGQPQHF. Written as DNA, the CDR3 is TGTGCCAGCGCCCCGGACAGGGGGCGAGGTCAGCCCCAGCATTTT.